The 19 T cell receptor beta chains listed next were all sequenced from one sample in a study of shared clonotypes between healthy human individuals (dated by TCRdb to the early 2020s). Receptor libraries were prepared by the immunoSEQ multiplex PCR assay. TCRdb provides this immuneACCESS table in a form limited to in-frame rearrangements. Some clones are lacking; in checked studies, under half of them reflect an unresolved V gene, and why the rest are absent is not known. Within this sample are approximately 620,000 clones, with almost 97% of them counted one time only. The ten largest clonotypes hold about 0.06% of the sample. The specimen sequenced was naive CD4+ T cells sorted from blood. What this sample's cell subset or site label stands for: CD45RA+ positively selected. All receptors derive from a woman under 40 in good health.

The rearrangement joins TRBV19 to TRBJ1-2; possible D gene TRBD1, 6 bases. CDR3 length: 14 residues. Trimming took off 0 bases at V and 8 bases at J, with 13 bases between the two ends. Looked up from germline, CDR1 is LNHDA and CDR2 is SQIVND (reference sequence). This CDR3 reads CASSIEPGAGGYTF. The CDR3 nucleotides are TGTGCCAGTAGTATAGAACCGGGGGCAGGCGGCTACACCTTC. Combining the CDR3 with reference TRBV19 and TRBJ1-2 gives the whole variable domain DGGITQSPKYLFRKEGQNVTLSCEQNLNHDAMYWYRQDPGQGLRLIYYSQIVNDFQKGDIAEGYSVSREKKESFPLTVTSAQKNPTAFYLCASSIEPGAGGYTFGSGTRLTVV.

The gene calls are TRBV5-5 and TRBJ2-7; possibly TRBD1 for D (6 bases). The CDR3 length is 16 residues. V lost 4 bases and J lost 0, with 17 bases in between. In germline, CDR1 is SGHKS, CDR2 YYEKEE (reference sequence). Here the CDR3 reads CASSKDTGLPSYEQYF. The CDR3 nucleotides read TGTGCCAGCAGCAAGGATACAGGGCTCCCCTCCTACGAGCAGTACTTC. The variable domain in full, completed from reference TRBV5-5 and TRBJ2-7, reads DAGVTQSPTHLIKTRGQQVTLRCSPISGHKSVSWYQQVLGQGPQFIFQYYEKEERGRGNFPDRFSARQFPNYSSELNVNALLLGDSALYLCASSKDTGLPSYEQYFGPGTRLTVT.

The chain is built from TRBV14 and TRBJ2-2; tentatively, D is TRBD1 (5 bases). The length of the CDR3 is 17 residues. Per germline, CDR1 SGHDN and CDR2 FVKESK. V lost 4 bases to trimming and J lost 1 base, with 16 bases between them. The CDR3 DNA sequence: TGTGCCAGCAGCCCAGGTCAAGGGGCCCGGAACACCGGGGAGCTGTTTTTT. Translated, it gives CASSPGQGARNTGELFF. Looking up the rest from reference TRBV14 and TRBJ2-2 gives the full variable domain: EAGVTQFPSHSVIEKGQTVTLRCDPISGHDNLYWYRRVMGKEIKFLLHFVKESKQDESGMPNNRFLAERTGGTYSTLKVQPAELEDSGVYFCASSPGQGARNTGELFFGEGSRLTVL.

CDR3: CSADKGAQETQYF. The CDR3 bases are TGCAGCGCTGATAAAGGGGCCCAAGAGACCCAGTACTTC. The J gene is TRBJ2-5, the V gene TRBV29-1; the D gene is possibly TRBD1 (5 bases). The CDR3 is made up of 13 amino acids. From germline, CDR1 is SQVTM and CDR2 ANQGSEA. Trimming cost V 7 bases and J 1 base, with 13 bases left between them.

This rearrangement joins TRBV5-1 to TRBJ2-5; 7 positions match TRBD1. This CDR3 has 14 amino acids. Germline CDR1 and CDR2: SGHRS and YFSETQ. The J segment lost 5 bases and the V segment lost 4 bases, leaving 8 bases of the junction unmatched. The CDR3 DNA sequence: TGCGCCAGCAGCAAGGGACAGCTCGGGGAGACCCAGTACTTC. Its translation is CASSKGQLGETQYF.

V is TRBV27 and J is TRBJ2-7; D gene uncertain. V was cut by 6 bases and J by 3 bases, with 15 bases left in between. In germline, CDR1 is MNHEY, CDR2 SMNVEV (reference sequence). The CDR3 sequence is 14 residues long. This CDR3 is CASRLTVSNYEQYF. CDR3 DNA: TGTGCCAGCAGGCTGACTGTCTCCAACTACGAGCAGTACTTC.

This clone was seen just once. No conserved phenylalanine or tryptophan ends this CDR3, so it is likely a read error. Because the CDR3's place on the DNA is in doubt, the DNA is left out and the CDR3 is given as listed by TCRdb. This chain connects TRBV6-6 to TRBJ2-7. Counting both end residues, the CDR3 totals 11 amino acids. From germline, CDR1 is MNHNY and CDR2 SVGAGI (reference sequence). The CDR3 protein is CASSNSRSGPG.

This clone came up a few times. J is TRBJ2-7 and V is TRBV5-1; possible D gene TRBD2, 6 bases. Trimming cost V 4 bases and J 3 bases, with 8 bases left between them. Germline CDR1 SGHRS, CDR2 YFSETQ. The length of the CDR3 is 12 residues. This CDR3 reads CASSPGLYEQYF. CDR3 sequence (DNA): TGCGCCAGCAGCCCGGGACTCTACGAGCAGTACTTC. Full variable domain (missing parts from reference TRBV5-1 and TRBJ2-7): KAGVTQTPRYLIKTRGQQVTLSCSPISGHRSVSWYQQTPGQGLQFLFEYFSETQRNKGNFPGRFSGRQFSNSRSEMNVSTLELGDSALYLCASSPGLYEQYFGPGTRLTVT.

This chain uses TRBV5-1 with TRBJ1-1, with a tentative D call TRBD1 (6 bases). The ends were cut back, 10 bases at V and 1 base at J, with 14 bases in the middle. Germline CDR1 SGHRS, CDR2 YFSETQ. The CDR3 is 13 amino acids. CDR3 in amino acids: CASRGGGNTEAFF. DNA for the CDR3: TGCGCCTCCCGAGGAGGGGGGAACACTGAAGCTTTCTTT. The full variable domain, its missing parts supplied by reference TRBV5-1 and TRBJ1-1, is KAGVTQTPRYLIKTRGQQVTLSCSPISGHRSVSWYQQTPGQGLQFLFEYFSETQRNKGNFPGRFSGRQFSNSRSEMNVSTLELGDSALYLCASRGGGNTEAFFGQGTRLTVV.

The chain couples TRBV28 to TRBJ1-4; D might be TRBD1 (5 bases). The germline V gene has CDR1 MDHEN and CDR2 SYDVKM. There are 15 residues in the CDR3. The ends were cut back, 3 bases at V and 1 base at J, with 9 bases in the middle. This CDR3 reads CASSFGGGTNEKLFF. The CDR3, as DNA: TGTGCCAGCAGTTTTGGGGGAGGAACTAATGAAAAACTGTTTTTT.

CDR3 sequence (DNA): TGCGCCAGCAGCTTGATGGGTCGCAATGAGCAGTTCTTC. Residues: CASSLMGRNEQFF. V gene TRBV5-1 combines with J gene TRBJ2-1; D gene unclear. Germline CDR1 reads SGHRS; CDR2 reads YFSETQ. The CDR3 consists of 13 residues. Trimming took 1 base from V and 6 from J, leaving 8 bases between them. The full variable domain, rest sourced from reference TRBV5-1 and TRBJ2-1, is KAGVTQTPRYLIKTRGQQVTLSCSPISGHRSVSWYQQTPGQGLQFLFEYFSETQRNKGNFPGRFSGRQFSNSRSEMNVSTLELGDSALYLCASSLMGRNEQFFGPGTRLTVL.

The V gene is TRBV15, the J gene TRBJ2-7; 12 nucleotides match TRBD2. CDR3 size: 16 residues. The V gene's germline CDR1 is LNHNV and CDR2 YYDKDF (reference sequence). V shed 5 bases and J 5 bases; nucleotides not matched to a gene: 10. The CDR3 loop reads CATSRLAGAVRHEQYF. CDR3 DNA: TGTGCCACCAGCCGACTAGCGGGAGCGGTTCGCCACGAGCAGTACTTC.

The rearrangement uses TRBV15 and TRBJ1-2; no firm D call. Between the trimmed V and J ends, which lost 3 bases and 8 bases, there was a span of 13 bases. Germline CDR1 reads LNHNV; CDR2 reads YYDKDF (reference sequence). CDR3 length equals 13 residues. CDR3 amino acids: CATSSGLQGGYTF. In DNA form, the CDR3 reads TGTGCCACCAGCAGCGGGCTCCAAGGAGGCTACACCTTC.

The V call is TRBV11-3, the J call TRBJ2-2; maybe TRBD1 (6 bases). Germline V gene data show CDR1 as SGHNT and CDR2 as YENEEA. This CDR3 spans 15 amino acids. Trimming cost V 4 bases and J 1 base, with 10 bases left between them. The CDR3 sequence: CASSWGQGNTGELFF. The CDR3 nucleotides read TGTGCCAGCAGCTGGGGGCAGGGGAACACCGGGGAGCTGTTTTTT.

The CDR3 region has the DNA TGTGCCAGCAGCTTAGATCGGTTTCAGCCGAATTCACCCCTCCACTTT. Its translation is CASSLDRFQPNSPLHF. The chain combines TRBV11-2 with TRBJ1-6; D not certain. In germline, CDR1 is SGHAT, CDR2 FQNNGV. V dropped 0 bases and J dropped 7 bases, with 13 bases sitting between them. The CDR3 consists of 16 residues.

The chain is built from TRBV6-5 and TRBJ2-3; D not resolved. Germline CDR1 is MNHEY and CDR2 is SVGAGI. CDR3 size: 13 residues. V dropped 6 bases and J dropped 4 bases, with 11 bases sitting between them. The CDR3 nucleotides are TGTGCCAGCAGAGAACTGCCGGCAGATACGCAGTATTTT. It codes for CASRELPADTQYF.

This chain joins TRBV18 and TRBJ2-7; 9 bases are a match to TRBD1. This CDR3 is built from 17 residues. V lost 2 bases to trimming and J lost 4 bases; unmatched junction nucleotides: 12. Germline values: CDR1 KGHSH, CDR2 LQKENI. CDR3 protein: CASSPVLGGTGPYEQYF. DNA of the CDR3: TGTGCCAGCTCACCAGTCCTGGGAGGGACAGGGCCGTACGAGCAGTACTTC.

The chain couples TRBV7-8 to TRBJ2-7; TRBD1 agrees at 9 bases. Per the germline V gene, CDR1 is SGHVS and CDR2 is FQNEAQ. Trimming at V came to 3 bases and at J to 3 bases, leaving 12 bases not matched to a gene. The CDR3 loop spans 17 amino acids. The CDR3: CASSLHMDRGISYEQYF. CDR3 nucleotide sequence: TGTGCCAGCAGCTTGCATATGGACAGGGGTATAAGCTACGAGCAGTACTTC.

This sequence joins TRBV28 and TRBJ2-5, with D possibly being TRBD1 (6 bases). Germline V CDR1 and CDR2: MDHEN, SYDVKM. CDR3 size: 16 residues. V lost 3 bases and J 5 bases, leaving 19 bases between the germline ends. CDR3 amino acids: CASSFEGDGTRETQYF. In DNA form, the CDR3 reads TGTGCCAGCAGTTTCGAGGGGGACGGGACCAGGGAGACCCAGTACTTC.